In this sample, the clone carrying this TCR beta chain turned up once. The PCR employed 60 Vbeta primers together with 13 Jbeta primers. Some clones are missing from TCRdb's copy, which holds only in-frame ones; the method was immunoSEQ multiplex PCR. The sample carries about 110,000 clones, over 75% recorded once. The data stem from a study of cytomegalovirus exposure and HLA in healthy donors. The length of the CDR3 is 16 residues. J lost 1 base, V lost 4 bases, and 6 bases had no gene match. Germline CDR1 is SGHTS and CDR2 is YDEGEE. This clonotype was obtained from a man aged 60 to 75 in good health and CMV-seronegative. The sample taken for sequencing was PBMCs. This chain connects TRBV5-8 to TRBJ2-5, with 11 bases that match TRBD2. The CDR3, as DNA: TGTGCCAGCAGCCAGACTAGCGGGGCAGCCCAAGAGACCCAGTACTTC. It is translated as CASSQTSGAAQETQYF.